The 8 T cell receptor beta chains below all came from one sample that was sequenced in a study of CD8 T cells in ankylosing spondylitis. Using its own MiXCR run on the 5' RACE reads, TCRdb lists one record per CDR3 protein. The sample lists 250,000 to 350,000 distinct CDR3 sequences; roughly 20% were seen once. The sequenced material came from blood, either unsorted or a sorted T cell fraction (not recorded which). The receptors derive from a female donor with ankylosing spondylitis or in good health (not recorded which).

The J gene is TRBJ1-5, the V gene TRBV20-1; D uncertain. The ends were cut back, 3 bases at V and 7 bases at J, with 10 bases in the middle. The V gene's germline CDR1 is DFQATT and CDR2 SNEGSKA (reference sequence). The CDR3 loop spans 12 amino acids. CDR3 protein: CSASLLAQPQHF. The CDR3 DNA is TGCAGTGCTAGCCTCCTAGCCCAGCCCCAGCATTTT.

The chain has TRBV4-2 and TRBJ2-3; TRBD1 might be the D (7 bases). The length of the CDR3 is 19 residues. Trimming stripped 0 bases from V and 4 bases from J, with 23 bases between. Germline values: CDR1 LGHNA, CDR2 YNFKEQ. CDR3 bases: TGTGCCAGCAGCCAAGACCCACCAGGGGGGTACGGAATCCCAGATACGCAGTATTTT. Translated: CASSQDPPGGYGIPDTQYF.

In this sample, this clonotype turned up many times. Here the CDR3 reads CTRGEQFF. CDR3 DNA sequence: TGCACCAGAGGGGAGCAGTTCTTC. The chain links TRBV20-1 to TRBJ2-1, with D maybe TRBD2 (5 bases). The CDR3 length is 8 residues. The germline gives CDR1 DFQATT, CDR2 SNEGSKA (reference sequence).

The rearrangement joins TRBV6-1 to TRBJ2-2; the D is unclear. Germline V CDR1 and CDR2: MNHNS, SASEGT. Trimming left V 6 bases short and J 1 base short, with 6 bases between. The CDR3 length is 13 residues. CDR3 sequence: CASRLRNTGELFF. The CDR3 DNA sequence: TGTGCCAGCAGACTCAGGAACACCGGGGAGCTGTTTTTT.

This clonotype has ten or more counts. The chain uses TRBV5-5 and TRBJ1-4; 9 positions agree with TRBD1. V lost 0 bases, J lost 7 bases, and 7 bases stayed unmatched. This CDR3 contains 16 residues. Germline values: CDR1 SGHKS, CDR2 YYEKEE (reference sequence). CDR3 nucleotides: TGTGCCAGCAGCTTGGCCCCGGGACAGGGATTTGAAAAACTGTTTTTT. This sequence encodes CASSLAPGQGFEKLFF.

The count of this clonotype is one. J is TRBJ2-7 and V is TRBV20-1; 9 bases map to TRBD2. The CDR3 extends over 15 amino acids. CDR1 DFQATT and CDR2 SNEGSKA come from the germline V gene (reference sequence). V shed 0 bases, J shed 2 bases, and the junction held 5 bases outside the gene matches. The CDR3 loop reads CSARDTASGTYEQYF. In DNA form, the CDR3 reads TGCAGTGCTAGAGATACGGCTAGCGGGACCTACGAGCAGTACTTC.

This clonotype was seen more than once but under ten times. The genes are TRBV5-1 and TRBJ2-1; tentative D call: TRBD2 (6 bases). Germline CDR1 SGHRS, CDR2 YFSETQ. Deletions cut 2 bases from V and 5 bases from J, with 14 bases between. The CDR3 has 15 amino acids. CDR3 nucleotides: TGCGCCAGCAGCTTAACGGCTAGCGAGAACAATGAGCAGTTCTTC. Amino acid sequence: CASSLTASENNEQFF.

V and J are TRBV10-3 and TRBJ2-7; D assignment may be TRBD1 or TRBD2 (6 bases each). The CDR3 runs to 16 residues. Germline CDR1 and CDR2: ENHRY and SYGVKD. Trimming removed 4 bases at V and 1 base at J, with 17 bases between. This CDR3 is CAISVGAGRGSYEQYF. The CDR3 DNA reads TGTGCCATCAGTGTGGGGGCGGGACGGGGATCCTACGAGCAGTACTTC.